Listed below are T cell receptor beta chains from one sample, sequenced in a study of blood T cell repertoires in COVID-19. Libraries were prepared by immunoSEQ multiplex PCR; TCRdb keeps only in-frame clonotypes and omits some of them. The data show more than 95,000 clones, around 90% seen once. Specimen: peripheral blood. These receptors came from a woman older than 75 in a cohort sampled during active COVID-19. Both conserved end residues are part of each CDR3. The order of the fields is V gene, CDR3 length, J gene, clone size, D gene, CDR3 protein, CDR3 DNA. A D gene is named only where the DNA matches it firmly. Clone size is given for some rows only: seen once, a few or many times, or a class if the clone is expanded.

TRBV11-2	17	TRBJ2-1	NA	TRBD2	CASSLVGGRAVGVEQFF	TGTGCCAGCAGCTTAGTTGGCGGGAGGGCCGTAGGGGTTGAGCAGTTCTTC
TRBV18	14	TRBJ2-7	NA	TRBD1	CASSLGTVSYEQYF	TGTGCCAGCTCACTAGGGACAGTCTCCTACGAGCAGTACTTC
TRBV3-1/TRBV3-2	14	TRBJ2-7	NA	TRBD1	CASSHWDRRYEQYF	TGTGCCAGCAGCCACTGGGACAGGCGGTACGAGCAGTACTTC
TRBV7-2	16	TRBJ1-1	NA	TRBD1	CASRPGTGFLNTEAFF	TGTGCCAGCAGGCCCGGGACAGGTTTTCTCAACACTGAAGCTTTCTTT
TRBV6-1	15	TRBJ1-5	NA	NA	CASSEQVYSNQPQHF	TGTGCCAGCAGTGAACAGGTTTATAGCAATCAGCCCCAGCATTTT
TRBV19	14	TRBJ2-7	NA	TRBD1	CASRQRTGVYEQYF	TGTGCCAGTAGGCAGAGGACAGGCGTCTACGAGCAGTACTTC
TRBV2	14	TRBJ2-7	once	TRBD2	CATRPSGSSYEQYF	TGTGCCACCAGGCCCAGCGGGAGCTCCTACGAGCAGTACTTC
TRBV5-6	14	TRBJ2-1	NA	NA	CASSRSAEYNEQFF	TGTGCCAGCAGCCGTTCTGCGGAGTACAATGAGCAGTTCTTC
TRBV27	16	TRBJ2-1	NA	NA	CASSGMAGRSYNEQFF	TGTGCCAGCAGTGGTATGGCGGGGCGCTCCTACAATGAGCAGTTCTTC
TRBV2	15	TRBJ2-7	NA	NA	CASSPLGSPIYEQYF	TGTGCCAGCAGTCCACTAGGCTCCCCGATATACGAGCAGTACTTC
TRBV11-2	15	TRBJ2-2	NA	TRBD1	CASSPRTGNTGELFF	TGTGCCAGCAGCCCCAGGACAGGGAACACCGGGGAGCTGTTTTTT
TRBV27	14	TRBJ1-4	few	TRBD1	CASRQPGQGRKLFF	TGTGCCAGCAGGCAGCCGGGACAGGGACGAAAACTGTTTTTT
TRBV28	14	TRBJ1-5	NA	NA	CASSLIQDNQPQHF	TGTGCCAGCAGTTTAATACAAGACAATCAGCCCCAGCATTTT
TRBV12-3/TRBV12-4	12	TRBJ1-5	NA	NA	CASRQGHQPQHF	TGTGCCAGCAGACAGGGACATCAGCCCCAGCATTTT
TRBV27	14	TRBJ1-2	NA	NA	CASSLEGIGYGYTF	TGTGCCAGCAGTTTAGAGGGTATAGGCTATGGCTACACCTTC
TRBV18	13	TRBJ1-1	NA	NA	CASSGAGNTEAFF	TGTGCCAGCTCGGGCGCGGGGAACACTGAAGCTTTCTTT
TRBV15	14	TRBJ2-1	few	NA	CATSPRSSYNEQFF	TGTGCCACCAGCCCTAGATCCTCCTACAATGAGCAGTTCTTC
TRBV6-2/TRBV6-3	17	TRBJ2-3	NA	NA	CASSYSGVVIPPDTQYF	TGTGCCAGCAGTTACTCGGGAGTTGTAATCCCGCCAGATACGCAGTATTTT
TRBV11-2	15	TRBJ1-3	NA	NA	CASSLGASSGNTIYF	TGTGCCAGCAGCTTAGGAGCTAGCTCTGGAAACACCATATATTTT
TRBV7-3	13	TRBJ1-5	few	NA	CASSLTGDQPQHF	TGTGCCAGCAGCTTAACGGGAGACCAGCCCCAGCATTTT
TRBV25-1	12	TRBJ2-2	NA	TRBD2	CASRGGPGELFF	TGTGCCAGCCGCGGGGGACCCGGGGAGCTGTTTTTT
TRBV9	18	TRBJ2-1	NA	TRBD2	CASSVAAVGTSSYNEQFF	TGTGCCAGCAGCGTAGCCGCCGTCGGGACTAGCTCGTACAATGAGCAGTTCTTC
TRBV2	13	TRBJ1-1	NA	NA	CASSEDSPTEAFF	TGTGCCAGCAGCGAGGACAGCCCCACTGAAGCTTTCTTT
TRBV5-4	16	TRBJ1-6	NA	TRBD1	CASSAWTGVGNSPLHF	TGTGCCAGCAGCGCCTGGACAGGGGTTGGGAATTCACCCCTCCACTTT